The subject of this entry is one TCR beta chain. Its antigen is unidentified. The CDR3 consists of 15 residues. The germline V gene encodes CDR1 SNHLY and CDR2 FYNNEI. V trimming: 3 bases; J trimming: 2 bases; junction bases outside the gene matches: 3. A second PCR of about 6 to 11 cycles used a sample-barcoded 5' primer and a J-beta primer mix. TCRdb re-analysed the 5' RACE reads in MiXCR, keeping a single row per CDR3 protein. The sample contains some 1.4 million distinct CDR3 sequences, approximately 42% of which appear only once. The sample comes from a study of blood T cells in healthy people across ages. Points from the study as a whole: In long-lived donors, naive CD4+ cell counts and diversity exceeded those of aged donors.

The V gene is TRBV2, the J gene TRBJ2-1; 8 bases match TRBD2. Sequencing input: blood. This clonotype originated in a young woman in good health. This chain's CDR3 is CASSDDGGAYNEQFF. The CDR3 region has the DNA TGTGCCAGCAGTGACGACGGGGGGGCCTACAATGAGCAGTTCTTC.